The rows below give T cell receptor beta chains drawn from one sample of a study of Graves' ophthalmopathy and Graves' hyperthyroidism. One entry per CDR3 protein, called by TCRdb with MiXCR from the multiplex PCR reads. This table has approximately 1.2 million distinct CDR3 sequences, about 40% appearing once. Sequencing was done on a sample of peripheral blood or thyroid tissue (not recorded which). All receptors derive from an adult man with Graves' hyperthyroidism. The CDR3 runs from the conserved cysteine through the conserved F or W. Each record gives: J gene, clone size, D gene, V gene, CDR3 DNA, CDR3 protein. D genes are given only for firm matches. The size of a clone is reported for some rows only, either as once, few or many, or as a class for expanded clones.

>TRBJ2-7|-|-|TRBV4-1
TGCGCCAGCAGGACATATTACGAGCAGTACTTC
CASRTYYEQYF
>TRBJ1-1|many|-|TRBV7-2
TGTGCCAGCAGCTTAGCGTCGGGGCCTAACACTGAAGCTTTCTTT
CASSLASGPNTEAFF
>TRBJ2-7|-|TRBD1|TRBV20-1
TGCAGTGCTTCAAAGTGGACAGGCACCTACGAGCAGTACTTC
CSASKWTGTYEQYF
>TRBJ1-6|few|-|TRBV20-1
TGCAGTGCTAGAGACTTTGGGGTAGCGACCTATAATTCACCCCTCCACTTT
CSARDFGVATYNSPLHF
>TRBJ2-5|-|TRBD2|TRBV5-6
TGTGCCAGCAGCCTCTGGACTAGCGGGAGTCAGGAGACCCAGTACTTC
CASSLWTSGSQETQYF
>TRBJ1-6|many|-|TRBV11-3
TGTGCCAGCAGCTTCGGTAAAAATTCACCCCTCCACTTT
CASSFGKNSPLHF
>TRBJ2-7|many|TRBD2|TRBV7-9
TGTGCCAGCAGCCCGGGTCGGGGTAGCGGGATGACCAAGTACTTC
CASSPGRGSGMTKYF
>TRBJ2-7|-|-|TRBV11-2
TGTGCCAGCCGCGGACTCCCGACGTCCTACGAGCAGTACTTC
CASRGLPTSYEQYF
>TRBJ1-4|-|-|TRBV2
TGTGCCAGCACGTGGGAGTGGACAACTAATGAAAAACTGTTTTTT
CASTWEWTTNEKLFF
>TRBJ1-2|many|TRBD1|TRBV7-9
TGTGCCAGCAGCTTAGGACCAGGGGGCTATGGCTACACCTTC
CASSLGPGGYGYTF
>TRBJ2-5|many|-|TRBV11-2
TGTGCCAGCAGCTTAGAGGCTATTGCAGAGACCCAGTACTTC
CASSLEAIAETQYF
>TRBJ2-7|few|-|TRBV7-7
TGTGCCAGCAGCCAATTAAATCAACACGAGCAGTACTTC
CASSQLNQHEQYF
>TRBJ2-7|-|-|TRBV20-1
TGCAGTGCTGGAGCCCCGGGGCTAGCGACCTACGAGCAGTACTTC
CSAGAPGLATYEQYF
>TRBJ2-5|few|-|TRBV10-1
TGCGCCACCTCTTCTTGGGGCTCGGAGACCCAGTACTTC
CATSSWGSETQYF
>TRBJ1-2|many|TRBD1|TRBV5-6
TGTGCCAGCAGCTTGGCGCCAGGGGGCGCTAACTATGGCTACACCTTC
CASSLAPGGANYGYTF
>TRBJ1-2|many|TRBD1|TRBV12-3/TRBV12-4
TGTGCCAGCAGTCCTACAGGGGCAGCTAACTATGGCTACACCTTC
CASSPTGAANYGYTF
>TRBJ2-7|many|TRBD2|TRBV12-3/TRBV12-4
TGTGCCAGCAGTCAGGGACTAGCGGGAGGCAACGAGCAGTACTTC
CASSQGLAGGNEQYF
>TRBJ1-6|-|-|TRBV7-9
TGTGCCAGCAGCCCCACAGCGGGACGAAATTCACCCCTCCACTTT
CASSPTAGRNSPLHF
>TRBJ2-5|few|-|TRBV7-3
TGTGCCAGCAGCTTAACAGGGGGTATCCAAGAGACCCAGTACTTC
CASSLTGGIQETQYF
>TRBJ1-2|many|-|TRBV7-9
TGTGCCAGCAGCTTAGCGTGGGCGGACCACTCTGGCTACACCTTC
CASSLAWADHSGYTF
>TRBJ1-1|few|TRBD1|TRBV28
TGTGCCAGCAGTCCCCCGGGACAGGTTACTGAAGCTTTCTTT
CASSPPGQVTEAFF
>TRBJ1-2|few|-|TRBV6-1
TGTGCCAGCAGTTACTCCAGAAGTCGGGGTGGCTACACCTTC
CASSYSRSRGGYTF
>TRBJ1-2|-|-|TRBV10-2
TGCGCCAGCAGTGCTACCGCCAGTAACTATGGCTACACCTTC
CASSATASNYGYTF
>TRBJ2-7|-|-|TRBV7-2
TGTGCCAGCAGCGTTGGGGCAAGGGGCTCCTACGAGCAGTACTTC
CASSVGARGSYEQYF
>TRBJ2-5|many|TRBD2|TRBV7-9
TGTGCCAGCAGAGTCAGACTAGCGGGGCAAGAGGAGACCCAGTACTTC
CASRVRLAGQEETQYF
>TRBJ1-6|many|-|TRBV24-1
TGTGCCACCAGTGAAGGGAAGGGGGCACCCCTCCACTTT
CATSEGKGAPLHF
>TRBJ1-5|-|TRBD1|TRBV29-1
TGCAGTTACCAGGGGGAAGTAAATCAGCCCCAGCATTTT
CSYQGEVNQPQHF
>TRBJ1-5|-|-|TRBV10-3
TGTGCCAGCCATATGGATAATCAGCCCCAGCATTTT
CASHMDNQPQHF
>TRBJ1-2|once|TRBD1|TRBV9
TGTGCCAGCAGTTTCGAGGGACAGGGGGCGCGGGACTATGGCTACACCTTC
CASSFEGQGARDYGYTF
>TRBJ2-5|many|-|TRBV19
TGTGCCAGTAGTATCGGCAGGGGAAGAGAGACCCAGTACTTC
CASSIGRGRETQYF
>TRBJ1-2|many|-|TRBV5-5
TGTGCCAGCAGCGAGCAGATATTCTATGGCTACACCTTC
CASSEQIFYGYTF
>TRBJ2-5|many|-|TRBV11-2
TGTGCCAGCAGCCTAACCGGGACGGATAAAGAGACCCAGTACTTC
CASSLTGTDKETQYF
>TRBJ1-1|many|TRBD1|TRBV9
TGTGCCAGCAGCTCGAGGGTGGCAGGGGGGAACACTGAAGCTTTCTTT
CASSSRVAGGNTEAFF
>TRBJ1-1|many|-|TRBV7-8
TGTGCCAGCAGCTTGGGGCGGATGAACACTGAAGCTTTCTTT
CASSLGRMNTEAFF
>TRBJ1-5|few|-|TRBV5-6
TGTGCCAGCAGCTTCTCGAGGGGTCTTCAGCCCCAGCATTTT
CASSFSRGLQPQHF
>TRBJ1-2|-|-|TRBV18
TGTGCCAGCTCACCAGAATCCGACTATGGCTACACCTTC
CASSPESDYGYTF
>TRBJ2-2|few|TRBD2|TRBV7-8
TGTGCCAGCAGCTTAGTTCCGGCGGGAGGGGGGATCGCCGGGGAGCTGTTTTTT
CASSLVPAGGGIAGELFF
>TRBJ2-5|many|TRBD2|TRBV5-6
TGTGCCAGCAGCCGACTAGCGGGAGTGGAGACCCAGTACTTC
CASSRLAGVETQYF
>TRBJ1-5|once|-|TRBV7-3
TGCGCCAGCAGCCAAGTCCGTGGGAGCTCGGTTCGTACAGATACGCAGCATTTT
CASSQVRGSSVRTDTQHF
>TRBJ1-1|-|-|TRBV6-5
TGTGCCAGCAGCAGGGGTCGGACCCAAGCTTTCTTT
CASSRGRTQAFF
>TRBJ1-4|many|-|TRBV7-6
TGTGCCAGCAGCCCTCAAATGCTCCTAGCCAGCAATGAAAAACTGTTTTTT
CASSPQMLLASNEKLFF
>TRBJ2-7|-|-|TRBV29-1
TGCAGCGTGCCCTCAGGGGGGGCTCAGCCCCAGCAGTACTTC
CSVPSGGAQPQQYF
>TRBJ2-5|-|-|TRBV29-1
TGCAGCGTTGAGGCGGACAGCGGGCCGACCCAGTACTTC
CSVEADSGPTQYF
>TRBJ1-4|once|-|TRBV6-4
TGTGCCAGCACCCAGGATCGGGACGACAGTTGGGAAAAACTGTTTTTT
CASTQDRDDSWEKLFF
>TRBJ2-5|-|TRBD2|TRBV7-9
TGTGCCACCCCTTGGCGGGGGAACCAAGAGACCCAGTACTTC
CATPWRGNQETQYF
>TRBJ2-7|few|-|TRBV9
TGTGCCAGCAGCCAAGATCAATACAGCTACGAGCAGTACTTC
CASSQDQYSYEQYF
>TRBJ2-7|many|TRBD1|TRBV2
TGTGCCAGCAGTTTTGGGCAGGGGGCGAACGAGCAGTACTTC
CASSFGQGANEQYF
>TRBJ1-2|few|-|TRBV6-5
TGTGCCAGCAGAGCCCAGGACTACTATGGCTACACCTTC
CASRAQDYYGYTF
>TRBJ2-7|few|TRBD1|TRBV6-5
TGTGCCAGCTTGGGACAGTTCAACGAGCAGTACTTC
CASLGQFNEQYF
>TRBJ1-2|many|-|TRBV29-1
TGCAGCGTTGAAGATCTCCAGAGGGGATATGGCTACACCTTC
CSVEDLQRGYGYTF
>TRBJ2-7|-|TRBD1|TRBV10-3
TGTGCCATCAGTGAGTCCGGACAGGATCCTTACTACGAGCAGTACTTC
CAISESGQDPYYEQYF
>TRBJ2-7|many|TRBD1|TRBV7-2
TGTGCCAGCAGCCACGGGACAGCCTACGAGCAGTACTTC
CASSHGTAYEQYF
>TRBJ2-5|-|-|TRBV6-1
TGTGCCAGCAGTGACAACGGGGTGAGAGAGACCCAGTACTTC
CASSDNGVRETQYF